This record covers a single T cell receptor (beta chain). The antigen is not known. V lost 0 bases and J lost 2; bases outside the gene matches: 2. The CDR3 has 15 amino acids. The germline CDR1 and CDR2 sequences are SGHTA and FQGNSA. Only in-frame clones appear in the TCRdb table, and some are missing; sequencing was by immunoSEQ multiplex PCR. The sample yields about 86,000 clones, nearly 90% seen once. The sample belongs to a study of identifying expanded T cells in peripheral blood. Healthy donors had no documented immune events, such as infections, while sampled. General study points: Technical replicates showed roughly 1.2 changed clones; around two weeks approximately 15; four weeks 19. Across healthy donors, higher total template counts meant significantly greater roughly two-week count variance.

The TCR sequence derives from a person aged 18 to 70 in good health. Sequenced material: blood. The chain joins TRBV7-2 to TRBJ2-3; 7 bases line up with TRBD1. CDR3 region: CASSLAGQNTDTQYF. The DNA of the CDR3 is TGTGCCAGCAGCTTAGCGGGACAGAACACAGATACGCAGTATTTT.